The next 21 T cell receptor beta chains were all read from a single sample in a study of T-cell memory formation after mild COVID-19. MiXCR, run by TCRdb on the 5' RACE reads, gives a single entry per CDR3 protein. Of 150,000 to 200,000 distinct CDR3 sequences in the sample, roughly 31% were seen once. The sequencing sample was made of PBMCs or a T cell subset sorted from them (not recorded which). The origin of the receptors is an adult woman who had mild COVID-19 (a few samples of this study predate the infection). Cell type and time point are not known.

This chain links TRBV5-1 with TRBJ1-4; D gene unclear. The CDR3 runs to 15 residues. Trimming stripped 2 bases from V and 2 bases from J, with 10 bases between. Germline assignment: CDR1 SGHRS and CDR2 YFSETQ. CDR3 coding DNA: TGCGCCAGCAGCTTCGAAGCCGGGACTAATGAAAAACTGTTTTTT. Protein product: CASSFEAGTNEKLFF.

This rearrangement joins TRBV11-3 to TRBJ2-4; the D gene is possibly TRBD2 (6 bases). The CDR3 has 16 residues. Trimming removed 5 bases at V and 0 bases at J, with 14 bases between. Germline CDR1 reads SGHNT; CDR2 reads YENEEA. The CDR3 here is CASSHLGGVAKNIQYF. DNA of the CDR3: TGTGCCAGCAGCCACCTTGGCGGGGTAGCCAAAAACATTCAGTACTTC. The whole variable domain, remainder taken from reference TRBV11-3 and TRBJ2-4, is EAGVVQSPRYKIIEKKQPVAFWCNPISGHNTLYWYLQNLGQGPELLIRYENEEAVDDSQLPKDRFSAERLKGVDSTLKIQPAELGDSAVYLCASSHLGGVAKNIQYFGAGTRLSVL.

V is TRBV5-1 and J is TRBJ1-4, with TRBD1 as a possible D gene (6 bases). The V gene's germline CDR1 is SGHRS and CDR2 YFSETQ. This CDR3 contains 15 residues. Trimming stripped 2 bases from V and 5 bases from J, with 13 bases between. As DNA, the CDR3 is TGCGCCAGCAGCTTCTGGGGGCAGGACAATGAAAAACTGTTTTTT. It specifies CASSFWGQDNEKLFF. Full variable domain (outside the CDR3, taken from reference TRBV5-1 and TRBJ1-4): KAGVTQTPRYLIKTRGQQVTLSCSPISGHRSVSWYQQTPGQGLQFLFEYFSETQRNKGNFPGRFSGRQFSNSRSEMNVSTLELGDSALYLCASSFWGQDNEKLFFGSGTQLSVL.

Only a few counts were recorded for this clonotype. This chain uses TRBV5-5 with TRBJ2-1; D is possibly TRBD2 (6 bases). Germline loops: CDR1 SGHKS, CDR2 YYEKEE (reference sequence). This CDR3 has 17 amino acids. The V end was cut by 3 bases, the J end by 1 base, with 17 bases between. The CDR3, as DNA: TGTGCCAGCAGCTCCGGGGGTCCGAGCCTGTCCTACAATGAGCAGTTCTTC. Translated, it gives CASSSGGPSLSYNEQFF.

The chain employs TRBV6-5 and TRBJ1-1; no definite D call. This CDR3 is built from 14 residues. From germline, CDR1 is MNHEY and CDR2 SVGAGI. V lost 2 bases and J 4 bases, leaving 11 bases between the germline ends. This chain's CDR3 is CASSYGLPPTEAFF. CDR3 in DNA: TGTGCCAGCAGTTACGGCCTGCCGCCCACTGAAGCTTTCTTT.

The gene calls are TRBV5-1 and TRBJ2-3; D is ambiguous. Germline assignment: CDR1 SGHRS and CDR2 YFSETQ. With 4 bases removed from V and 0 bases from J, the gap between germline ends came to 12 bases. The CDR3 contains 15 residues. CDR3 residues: CASSPSPPSTDTQYF. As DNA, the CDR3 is TGCGCCAGCAGCCCTTCCCCCCCTAGCACAGATACGCAGTATTTT.

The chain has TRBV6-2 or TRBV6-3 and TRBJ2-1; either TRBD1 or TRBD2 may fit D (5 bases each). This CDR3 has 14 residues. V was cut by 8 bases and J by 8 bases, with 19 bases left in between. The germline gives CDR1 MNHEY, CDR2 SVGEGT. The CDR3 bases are TGTGCCAGCGAGGACGGGACCCCAAGATATGAGCAGTTCTTC. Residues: CASEDGTPRYEQFF.

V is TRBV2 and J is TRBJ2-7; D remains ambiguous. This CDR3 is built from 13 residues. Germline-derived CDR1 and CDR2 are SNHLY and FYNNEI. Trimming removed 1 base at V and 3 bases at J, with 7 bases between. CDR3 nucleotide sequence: TGTGCCAGCAGTGAAGGTCAAAGCTACGAGCAGTACTTC. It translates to CASSEGQSYEQYF.

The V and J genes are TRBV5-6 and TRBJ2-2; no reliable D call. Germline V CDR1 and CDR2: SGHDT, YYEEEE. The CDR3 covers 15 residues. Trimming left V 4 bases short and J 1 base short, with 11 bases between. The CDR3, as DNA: TGTGCCAGCAGCCCTGGGTGGGGGAACACCGGGGAGCTGTTTTTT. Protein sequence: CASSPGWGNTGELFF. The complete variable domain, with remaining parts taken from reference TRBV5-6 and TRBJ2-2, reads DAGVTQSPTHLIKTRGQQVTLRCSPKSGHDTVSWYQQALGQGPQFIFQYYEEEERQRGNFPDRFSGHQFPNYSSELNVNALLLGDSALYLCASSPGWGNTGELFFGEGSRLTVL.

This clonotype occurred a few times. The CDR3 DNA is TGCAGTGCTCGATCAGGCAGGGGCGCAGGTGGCTACACCTTC. This encodes CSARSGRGAGGYTF. The rearrangement uses TRBV20-1 and TRBJ1-2; maybe TRBD1 (6 bases). The CDR3 consists of 14 residues. Trimming took off 5 bases at V and 7 bases at J, with 20 bases between the two ends. The germline V gene has CDR1 DFQATT and CDR2 SNEGSKA (reference sequence).

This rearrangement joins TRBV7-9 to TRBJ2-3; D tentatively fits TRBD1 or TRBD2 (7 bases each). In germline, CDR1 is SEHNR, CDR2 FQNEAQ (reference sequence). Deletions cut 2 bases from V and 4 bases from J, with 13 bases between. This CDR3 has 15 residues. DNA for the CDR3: TGTGCCAGCAGCTTATTACAGGGGAGGGCAGATACGCAGTATTTT. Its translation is CASSLLQGRADTQYF.

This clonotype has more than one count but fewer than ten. The DNA for the CDR3 is TGCGCCAGCAGCGTCTGGGGTCGGGGGGAGGAAGAGACCCAGTACTTC. Amino acid sequence: CASSVWGRGEEETQYF. The rearrangement uses TRBV5-1 and TRBJ2-5; TRBD2 matches at 7 bases. J lost 3 bases, V lost 4 bases, and 12 bases had no gene match. CDR3 length equals 16 residues. CDR1 and CDR2 (germline): SGHRS, YFSETQ.

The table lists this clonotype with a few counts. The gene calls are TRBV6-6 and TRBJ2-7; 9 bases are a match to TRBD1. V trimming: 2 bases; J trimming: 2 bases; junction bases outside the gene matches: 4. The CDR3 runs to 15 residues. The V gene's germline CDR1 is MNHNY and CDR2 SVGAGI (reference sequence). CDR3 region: CASSYVDRGAYEQYF. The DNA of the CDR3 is TGTGCCAGCAGTTACGTAGACAGGGGGGCCTACGAGCAGTACTTC.

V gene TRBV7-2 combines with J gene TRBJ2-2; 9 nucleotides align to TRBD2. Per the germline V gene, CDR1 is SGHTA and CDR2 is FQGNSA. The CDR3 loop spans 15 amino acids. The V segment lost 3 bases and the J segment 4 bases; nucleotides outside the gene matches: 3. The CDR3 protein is CASSFAGGVTGELFF. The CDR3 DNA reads TGTGCCAGCAGCTTCGCGGGAGGGGTCACCGGGGAGCTGTTTTTT.

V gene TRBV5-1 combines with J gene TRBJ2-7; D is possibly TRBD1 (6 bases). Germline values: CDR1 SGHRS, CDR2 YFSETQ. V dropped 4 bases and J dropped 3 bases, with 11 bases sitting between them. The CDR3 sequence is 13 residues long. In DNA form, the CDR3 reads TGCGCCAGCAGCCCAAACAGGGACTACGAGCAGTACTTC. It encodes CASSPNRDYEQYF. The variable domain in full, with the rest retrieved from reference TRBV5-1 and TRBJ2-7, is KAGVTQTPRYLIKTRGQQVTLSCSPISGHRSVSWYQQTPGQGLQFLFEYFSETQRNKGNFPGRFSGRQFSNSRSEMNVSTLELGDSALYLCASSPNRDYEQYFGPGTRLTVT.

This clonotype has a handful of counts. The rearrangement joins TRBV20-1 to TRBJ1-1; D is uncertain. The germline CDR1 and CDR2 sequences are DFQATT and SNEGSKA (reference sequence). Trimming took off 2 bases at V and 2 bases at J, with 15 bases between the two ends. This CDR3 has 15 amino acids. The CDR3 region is CSARSRGGPNTEAFF. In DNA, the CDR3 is TGCAGTGCTAGATCCCGCGGAGGGCCCAACACTGAAGCTTTCTTT.

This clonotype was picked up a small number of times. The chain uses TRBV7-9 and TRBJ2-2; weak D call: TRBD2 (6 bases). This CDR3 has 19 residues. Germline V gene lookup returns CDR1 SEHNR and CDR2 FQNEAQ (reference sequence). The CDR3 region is CAARHGPTHIAEHTGELFF. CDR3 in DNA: TGTGCAGCTCGGCACGGTCCGACACATATAGCGGAGCACACCGGGGAGCTGTTTTTT.

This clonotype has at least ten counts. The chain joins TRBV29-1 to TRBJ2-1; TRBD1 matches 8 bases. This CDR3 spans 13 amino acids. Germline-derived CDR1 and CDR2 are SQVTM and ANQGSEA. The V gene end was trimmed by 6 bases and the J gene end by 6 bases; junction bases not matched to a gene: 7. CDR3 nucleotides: TGCAGCGTCCGACAGGGGTTAGGCAATGAGCAGTTCTTC. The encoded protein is CSVRQGLGNEQFF.

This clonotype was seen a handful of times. CDR3 in DNA: TGTGCCATCAGTGAGCTCCGGGCTGAGCAGTTCTTC. It translates to CAISELRAEQFF. This chain links TRBV10-3 with TRBJ2-1; D is unclear. Looked up from germline, CDR1 is ENHRY and CDR2 is SYGVKD. The CDR3 contains 12 residues. Trimming left V 2 bases short and J 9 bases short, with 8 bases between.

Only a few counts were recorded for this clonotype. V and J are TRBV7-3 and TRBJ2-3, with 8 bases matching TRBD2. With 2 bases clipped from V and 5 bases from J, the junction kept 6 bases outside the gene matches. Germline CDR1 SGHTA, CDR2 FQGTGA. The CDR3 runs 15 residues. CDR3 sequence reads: CASSLRLAGRDTQYF. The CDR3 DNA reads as TGTGCCAGCAGCTTACGGCTAGCGGGTCGAGATACGCAGTATTTT.

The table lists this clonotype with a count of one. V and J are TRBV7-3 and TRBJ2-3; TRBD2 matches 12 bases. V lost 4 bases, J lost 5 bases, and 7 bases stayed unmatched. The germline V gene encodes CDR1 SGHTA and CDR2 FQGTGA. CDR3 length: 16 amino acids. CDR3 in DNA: TGTGCCAGCAGCTCCCGACTAGCGGGGGAGTTAGATACGCAGTATTTT. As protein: CASSSRLAGELDTQYF.